This T cell receptor (beta chain) is drawn from a study of CD8 T cells in cerebrospinal fluid in Alzheimer's disease. On the study more broadly: CSF T cell clonal expansion was assessed by plate-based nested PCR and droplet-based sequencing. Study-level results: Expanded clones of at least 3% were commoner in Alzheimer's patients than healthy subjects. The authors cautioned that cerebrospinal fluid EBV-specific TCRs do not prove EBV causes Alzheimer's.

Reanalyzing the 10x single-cell sequencing reads, TCRdb keeps one entry per CDR3 protein, without DNA. The sample is made up of roughly 1,000 distinct CDR3 sequences, and the top ten hold approximately 8.2% of it. In terms of frequency, this clonotype is medium-sized. The antigen is undetermined. Droplet-based sequencing used CSF cells sorted as live with a live/dead marker. The CDR3 has 11 residues. Germline values: CDR1 MGHDK, CDR2 SYGVNS. The rearrangement joins TRBV25-1 to TRBJ1-1; TCRdb outputs TRBD1, but without DNA this stays unchecked. The sequencing input was cerebrospinal fluid. This clonotype originated in a human donor with Alzheimer's disease. Here the CDR3 reads CASNRDTEAFF.